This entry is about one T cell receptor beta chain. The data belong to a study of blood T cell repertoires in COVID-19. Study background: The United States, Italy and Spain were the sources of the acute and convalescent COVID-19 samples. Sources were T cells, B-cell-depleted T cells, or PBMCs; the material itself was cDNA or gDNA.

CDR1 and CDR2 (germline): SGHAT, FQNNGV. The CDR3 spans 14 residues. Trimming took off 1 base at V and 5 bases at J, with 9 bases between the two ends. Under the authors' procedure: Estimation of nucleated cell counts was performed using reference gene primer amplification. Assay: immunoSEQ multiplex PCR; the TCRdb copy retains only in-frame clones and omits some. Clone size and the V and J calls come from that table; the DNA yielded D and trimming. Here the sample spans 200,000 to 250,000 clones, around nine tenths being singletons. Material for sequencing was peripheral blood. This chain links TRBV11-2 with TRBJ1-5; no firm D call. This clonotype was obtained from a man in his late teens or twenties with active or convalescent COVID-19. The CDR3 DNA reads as TGTGCCAGCAGCTTAGGGCGGGTGGATCAGCCCCAGCATTTT. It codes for CASSLGRVDQPQHF. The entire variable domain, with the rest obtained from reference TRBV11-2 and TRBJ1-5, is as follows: EAGVAQSPRYKIIEKRQSVAFWCNPISGHATLYWYQQILGQGPKLLIQFQNNGVVDDSQLPKDRFSAERLKGVDSTLKIQPAKLEDSAVYLCASSLGRVDQPQHFGDGTRLSIL.